The TCR beta chain described here comes from a study of CD8 T cells in Susac syndrome (dated by TCRdb to about 2019). Turning to the overall study: Repertoire sequencing was used to test whether CD8+ T cell activation and differentiation in Susac syndrome was antigen driven. The study compared CD8+ T cell repertoire clonality among over ten healthy donors, about 14 Susac syndrome patients and fewer than 19 multiple sclerosis patients.

The investigation overall reported the following: The TCR sequencing and HLA analysis was acknowledged to have included a relatively small number of individuals.

Points on this clonotype: This clone's antigen is unknown. At one end the junction does not follow the germline gene, possibly because of a read error.

RNA was extracted using the RNeasy kit, and about 0.45 to 1 microgram was reverse transcribed with random hexamers. The immunoSEQ multiplex PCR assay, which covers 54 Vbeta and 13 Jbeta segments, was used to amplify TCR beta CDR3 regions. Bias from PCR amplification was corrected by using a synthetic template baseline for primer optimization and for computational correction. In the paper's pipeline: Only productive sequences were kept, with reads annotated to V, D and J genes according to IMGT and analyzed in immunoSEQ Analyzer. Clonality was computed as one minus Shannon entropy normalized by log2 of the number of productive unique sequences. For each patient and control, public and private clones were evaluated among the 100 most prevalent clones. Clones were defined as Susac-specific when absent from the healthy and MS cohorts, from about 970 published viral clones and from other ImmuneACCESS disease sequences. TCRdb took the public reads, trimmed them with fastp at Q25, ran MiXCR for clone calling and kept in-frame beta chains. Entries are consolidated by CDR3 protein sequence, retaining the most common genes and DNA. These V and J calls rely on TCRdb rather than the paper's analysis. The sample has around 79,000 distinct CDR3 sequences on record, approximately 94% of them singletons. The ten biggest clones cover under 0.5% of the sample.

High-throughput TCR beta sequencing profiled peripheral blood CD8+ and CD4+ T cells from healthy donors, Susac syndrome patients and multiple sclerosis patients. Multiple sclerosis controls were treatment-naive patients with stable or active relapsing-remitting disease fulfilling revised McDonald criteria. Bulk CD8+ and CD4+ T cells were purified magnetically by negative isolation, whereas CD8+ TEMRA cells were enriched by FACS. Blood was drawn into EDTA tubes, processed within 24 hours, and PBMCs were isolated by density gradient centrifugation. PBMCs intended for TCR sequencing were frozen in liquid nitrogen and were later thawed in a 37 degrees C water bath. A purity of at least 90% was achieved for sorted or isolated CD4+, CD8+ and CD8+ TEMRA cells. Including the terminal cysteine and phenylalanine, the CDR3 comprises 15 residues. Only CDR3 DNA remains: 45 bases, in frame from the first base. CDR1 and CDR2 are drawn from the germline V gene: SGHVS, FQNEAQ.

The chain is encoded by TRBV7-8 joined to TRBJ2-1; 6 matching bases give a weak D call of TRBD2. The source of this sequence is a human donor with multiple sclerosis. The material sequenced was CD8+ T cells from PBMCs. The CDR3 protein: CASSLAQISRLEDAF. The sequenced DNA is TGTGCCAGCAGCTTAGCGCAAATCTCCAGACTAGAAGATGCCTTC.